This T cell receptor beta chain was obtained from a study of blood T cell repertoires in COVID-19 (dated by TCRdb to 2020 to 2021). As for the study more broadly: Collaborator samples came from the United States, Italy and Spain and covered acute and convalescent phases of COVID-19. The material from the prospective study consisted of cDNA or gDNA derived from T cells, B-cell-depleted T cells, or PBMCs. Deeply sampled blood TCRbeta repertoires from subjects exposed to, actively infected with, or recovered from COVID-19 were included in the dataset. The repertoires were released in a freely available public database intended as a resource for research on the immune response to SARS-CoV-2. The samples were drawn from the first 160 participants of the ongoing ImmuneRACE study and from some 1,300 subjects provided by 6 global collaborators. A de-identified subject ID, COVID-19 status, age in years and sex were almost always included in the sample metadata. Where HLA class I and class II types were available, the types were taken from metadata supplied by the sample provider, not from assay-based typing. The investigation overall reported the following: Clinical and demographic metadata were provided uncurated, with the amount varying by source and participant.

For CDR1 and CDR2, the germline V gene lists SGHRS and YFSETQ. V and J are truncated by 4 bases and 2 bases respectively, leaving an intervening sequence of 15 bases. From its cysteine to its phenylalanine, the CDR3 spans 15 amino acids. Only the CDR3 part of the read is kept: 45 bases, read in frame from the first base. TCRbeta CDR3 regions were amplified from genomic DNA using the immunoSEQ Assay, a bias-controlled multiplex PCR. Regarding the original processing steps: The number of nucleated cells in each sample was estimated by amplification of reference gene primers within the assay. Sequence reads were collapsed and filtered to measure the absolute abundance of every unique TCRbeta CDR3 rearrangement. For each sample, productive Simpson clonality was calculated as the square root of Simpson's diversity index over productive rearrangements. Not all clones reach the TCRdb copy of this immuneACCESS table, which keeps in-frame sequences only. Checked studies attribute under half of the gap to unresolved V genes and leave the rest unexplained. V, J and clone size derive from that table, while D and trimming were established from the DNA sequence. The sample table contains roughly 330,000 clones; only one count was recorded for 70% to 90% of them. The ten largest account for about 3.9% of the sample.

Points on this clone: Its antigen has not been determined. Per-base qualities were not stored, and no clone one base away is much larger.

The collaborating institutions used their own protocols to collect whole blood in K2EDTA tubes. Collaborator samples were shipped for TCRbeta analysis as frozen whole blood, isolated PBMCs, or DNA extracted from either sample type. The sequence joins TRBV5-1 to TRBJ2-5; perhaps TRBD2 is the D gene, with 7 bases matching. The sequence came from a woman aged 50 to 60 with active or convalescent COVID-19. The specimen sequenced was peripheral blood. CDR3 reads: CASSKTKGGQETQYF. The DNA sequence reads TGCGCCAGCAGCAAAACGAAGGGGGGGCAAGAGACCCAGTACTTC.